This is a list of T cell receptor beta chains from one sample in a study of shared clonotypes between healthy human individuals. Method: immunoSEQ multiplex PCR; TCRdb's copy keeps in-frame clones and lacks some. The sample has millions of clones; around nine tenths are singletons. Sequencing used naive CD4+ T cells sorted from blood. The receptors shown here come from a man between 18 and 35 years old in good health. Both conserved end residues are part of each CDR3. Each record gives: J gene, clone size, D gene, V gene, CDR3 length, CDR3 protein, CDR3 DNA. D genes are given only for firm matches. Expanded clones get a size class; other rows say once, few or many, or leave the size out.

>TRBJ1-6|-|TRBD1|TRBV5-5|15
CASSLSPQGDSPLHF
TGTGCCAGCAGCCTTTCCCCGCAGGGGGATTCACCCCTCCACTTT
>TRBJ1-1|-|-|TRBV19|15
CASSTPGGSNTEAFF
TGTGCCAGTAGTACCCCCGGGGGGAGTAACACTGAAGCTTTCTTT
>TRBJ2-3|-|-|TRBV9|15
CASSETGTPGDTQYF
TGTGCCAGCAGCGAGACCGGGACCCCCGGAGATACGCAGTATTTT
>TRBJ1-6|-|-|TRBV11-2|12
CASSLAQATLHF
TGTGCCAGCAGCTTAGCGCAGGCCACCCTCCACTTT
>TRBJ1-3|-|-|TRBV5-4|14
CASSQPGRGNTIYF
TGTGCCAGCAGCCAACCGGGACGTGGAAACACCATATATTTT
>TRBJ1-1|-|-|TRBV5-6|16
CASSTKSWWYDTEAFF
TGTGCCAGCAGCACGAAAAGCTGGTGGTACGACACTGAAGCTTTCTTT
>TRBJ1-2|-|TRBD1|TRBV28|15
CASSQVAGGGYGYTF
TGTGCCAGCAGCCAGGTGGCAGGGGGTGGCTATGGCTACACCTTC
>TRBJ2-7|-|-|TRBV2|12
CASSVRTYEQYF
TGTGCCAGCAGTGTTCGTACCTACGAGCAGTACTTC
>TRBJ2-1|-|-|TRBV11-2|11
CASSLGREQFF
TGTGCCAGCAGCTTAGGGAGGGAGCAGTTCTTC
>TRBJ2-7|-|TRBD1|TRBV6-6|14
CASRGTGKIHEQYF
TGTGCCAGCAGGGGGACAGGGAAGATCCACGAGCAGTACTTC
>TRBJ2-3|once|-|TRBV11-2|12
CASSLEAVRPYF
TGTGCCAGCAGCTTAGAAGCGGTCCGACCGTATTTT
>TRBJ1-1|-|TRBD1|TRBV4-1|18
CASSHLLRDRGLFSEAFF
TGCGCCAGCAGCCACCTTCTCAGGGACAGGGGGCTGTTCTCTGAAGCTTTCTTT
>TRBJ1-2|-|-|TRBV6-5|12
CASRQEDYGYTF
TGTGCCAGCAGACAGGAGGACTATGGCTACACCTTC